This TCR beta chain was captured in a study of patients and donors after allogeneic stem cell transplantation. The V end lost 1 base, the J end lost 8 bases, and 14 bases lay between the germline ends. Germline values: CDR1 DFQATT, CDR2 SNEGSKA (reference sequence). The CDR3 extends over 13 amino acids. TCRdb ran MiXCR on the RT-PCR reads and lists one entry per CDR3 protein. The sample consists of 150,000 to 200,000 distinct CDR3 sequences, 40% to 45% of them appearing once. This clonotype was seen more than once but under ten times. The sequenced material came from blood, either unsorted or a sorted T cell fraction (not recorded which). The chain uses TRBV20-1 and TRBJ1-2; D is ambiguous. The receptor comes from a human donor who was either an allogeneic HSCT recipient or a stem cell or donor lymphocyte infusion donor (not recorded which). It is not recorded whose cells these are; they may come from a transplant donor. The CDR3 DNA is TGCAGTGCTAGAGTTTCGGGAGCTAGAGGCTACACCTTC. Residues: CSARVSGARGYTF.